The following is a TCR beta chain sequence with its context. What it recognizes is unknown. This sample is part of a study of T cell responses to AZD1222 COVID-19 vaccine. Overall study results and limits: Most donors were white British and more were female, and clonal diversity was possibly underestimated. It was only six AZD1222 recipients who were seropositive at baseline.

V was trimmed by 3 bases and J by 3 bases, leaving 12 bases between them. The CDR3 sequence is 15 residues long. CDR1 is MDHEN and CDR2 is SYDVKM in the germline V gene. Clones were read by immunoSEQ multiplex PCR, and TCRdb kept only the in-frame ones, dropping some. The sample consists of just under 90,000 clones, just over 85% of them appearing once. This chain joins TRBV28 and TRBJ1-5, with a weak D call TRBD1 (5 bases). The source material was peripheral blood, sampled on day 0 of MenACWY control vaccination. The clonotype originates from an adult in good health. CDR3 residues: CASSLGPGPNQPQHF. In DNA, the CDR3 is TGTGCCAGCAGTTTGGGGCCGGGACCCAATCAGCCCCAGCATTTT.